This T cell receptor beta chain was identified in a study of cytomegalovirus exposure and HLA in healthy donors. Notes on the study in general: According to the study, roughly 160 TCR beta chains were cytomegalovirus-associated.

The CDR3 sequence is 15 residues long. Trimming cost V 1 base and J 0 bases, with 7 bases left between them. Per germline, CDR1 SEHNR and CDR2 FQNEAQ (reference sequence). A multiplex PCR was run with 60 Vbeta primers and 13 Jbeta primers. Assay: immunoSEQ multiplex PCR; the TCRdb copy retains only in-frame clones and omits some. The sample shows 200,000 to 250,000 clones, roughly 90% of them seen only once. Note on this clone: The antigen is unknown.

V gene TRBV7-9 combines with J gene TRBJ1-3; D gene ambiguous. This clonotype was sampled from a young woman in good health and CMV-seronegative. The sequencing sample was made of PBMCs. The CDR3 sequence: CASSLDRSSGNTIYF. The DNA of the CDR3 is TGTGCCAGCAGCTTAGATCGGAGCTCTGGAAACACCATATATTTT.